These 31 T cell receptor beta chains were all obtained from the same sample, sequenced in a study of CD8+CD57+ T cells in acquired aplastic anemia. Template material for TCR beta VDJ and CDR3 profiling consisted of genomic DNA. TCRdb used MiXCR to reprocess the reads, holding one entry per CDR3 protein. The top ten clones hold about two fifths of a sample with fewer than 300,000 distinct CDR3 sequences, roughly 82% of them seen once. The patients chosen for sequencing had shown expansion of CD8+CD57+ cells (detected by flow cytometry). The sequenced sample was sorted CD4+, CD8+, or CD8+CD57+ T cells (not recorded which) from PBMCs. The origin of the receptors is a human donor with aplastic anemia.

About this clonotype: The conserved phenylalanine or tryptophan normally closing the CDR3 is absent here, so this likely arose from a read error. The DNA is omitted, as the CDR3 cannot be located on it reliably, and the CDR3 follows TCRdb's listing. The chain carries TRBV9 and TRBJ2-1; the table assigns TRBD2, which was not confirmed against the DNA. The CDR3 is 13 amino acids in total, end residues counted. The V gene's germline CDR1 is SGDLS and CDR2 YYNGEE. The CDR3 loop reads CASSAGASGIDTL.

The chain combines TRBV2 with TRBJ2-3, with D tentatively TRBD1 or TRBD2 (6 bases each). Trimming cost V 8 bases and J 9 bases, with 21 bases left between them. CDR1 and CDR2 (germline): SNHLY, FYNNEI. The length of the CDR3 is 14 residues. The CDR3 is CASGDGGTDTTQYF. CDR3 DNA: TGTGCCAGCGGCGACGGGGGCACAGATACGACGCAGTATTTT.

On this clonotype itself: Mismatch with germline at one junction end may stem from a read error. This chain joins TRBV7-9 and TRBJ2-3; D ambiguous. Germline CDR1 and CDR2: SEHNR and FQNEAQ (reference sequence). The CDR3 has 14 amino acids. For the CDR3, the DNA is TGTGCCAGCAGCTTAGCGGGTAGCCACGATGCCCACTACTTT. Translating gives CASSLAGSHDAHYF.

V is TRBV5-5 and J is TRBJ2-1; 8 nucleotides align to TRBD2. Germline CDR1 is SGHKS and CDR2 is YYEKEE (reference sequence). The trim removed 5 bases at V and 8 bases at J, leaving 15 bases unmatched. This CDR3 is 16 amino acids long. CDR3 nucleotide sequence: TGTGCCAGCAGGACACCGGGACGCGGGGGGAGCGATGAGCAGTTCTTC. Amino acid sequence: CASRTPGRGGSDEQFF.

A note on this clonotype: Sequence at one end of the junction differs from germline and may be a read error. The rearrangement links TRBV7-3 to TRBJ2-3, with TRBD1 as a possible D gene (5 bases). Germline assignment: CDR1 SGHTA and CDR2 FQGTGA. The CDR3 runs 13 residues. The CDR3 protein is CASAKGATDTQYF. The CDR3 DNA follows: TGTGCCAGCGCAAAAGGGGCCACAGATACGCAATATTTT.

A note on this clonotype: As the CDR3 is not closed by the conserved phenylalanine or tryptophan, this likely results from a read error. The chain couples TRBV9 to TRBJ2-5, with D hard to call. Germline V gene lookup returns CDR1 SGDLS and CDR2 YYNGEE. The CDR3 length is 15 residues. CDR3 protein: CASSVGVDHSYDQYS. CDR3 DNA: TGTGCCAGCAGTGTAGGAGTGGACCATTCCTACGACCAGTACTCC.

CDR3 in amino acids: CASSLDLTGDTSTDTQYF. DNA of the CDR3: TGTGCCAGCAGCTTAGATCTGACAGGGGACACCAGCACAGATACGCAGTATTTT. The chain employs TRBV7-8 and TRBJ2-3; 8 positions agree with TRBD1. Per the germline V gene, CDR1 is SGHVS and CDR2 is FQNEAQ. Trimming took 1 base from V and 0 from J; bases not matched to a gene: 9. The CDR3 spans 18 residues.

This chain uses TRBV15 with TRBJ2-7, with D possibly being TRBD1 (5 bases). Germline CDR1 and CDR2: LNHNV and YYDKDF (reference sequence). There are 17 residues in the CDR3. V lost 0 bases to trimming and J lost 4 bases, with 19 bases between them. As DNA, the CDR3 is TGTGCCACCAGCAGAGAGGGCCGGGCAGGGCGAAGGTACGAGCAGTACTTC. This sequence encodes CATSREGRAGRRYEQYF. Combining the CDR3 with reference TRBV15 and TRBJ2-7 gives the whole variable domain DAMVIQNPRYQVTQFGKPVTLSCSQTLNHNVMYWYQQKSSQAPKLLFHYYDKDFNNEADTPDNFQSRRPNTSFCFLDIRSPGLGDTAMYLCATSREGRAGRRYEQYFGPGTRLTVT.

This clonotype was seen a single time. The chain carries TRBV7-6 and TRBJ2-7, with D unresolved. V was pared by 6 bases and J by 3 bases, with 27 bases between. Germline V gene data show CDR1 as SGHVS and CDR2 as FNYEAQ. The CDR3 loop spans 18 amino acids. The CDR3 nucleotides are TGTGCCAGCAGTTCAGACACGGGCAATTCACCCCTTTACTACGAGCAGTACGTC. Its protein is CASSSDTGNSPLYYEQYV.

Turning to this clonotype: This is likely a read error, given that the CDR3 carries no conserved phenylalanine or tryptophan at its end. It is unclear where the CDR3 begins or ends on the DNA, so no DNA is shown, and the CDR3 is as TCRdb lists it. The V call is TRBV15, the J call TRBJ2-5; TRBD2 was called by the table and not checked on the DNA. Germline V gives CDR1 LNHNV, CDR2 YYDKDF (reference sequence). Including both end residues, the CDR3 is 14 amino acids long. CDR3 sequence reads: CATSRGGEQETLYV.

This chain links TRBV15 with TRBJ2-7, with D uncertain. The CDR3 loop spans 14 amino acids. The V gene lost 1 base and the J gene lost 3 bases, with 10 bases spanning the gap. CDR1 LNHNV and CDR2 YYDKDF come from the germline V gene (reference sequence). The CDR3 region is CATSRASRHYEQYF. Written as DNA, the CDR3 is TGTGCCACCAGCAGAGCCTCACGGCACTACGAGCAGTACTTC.

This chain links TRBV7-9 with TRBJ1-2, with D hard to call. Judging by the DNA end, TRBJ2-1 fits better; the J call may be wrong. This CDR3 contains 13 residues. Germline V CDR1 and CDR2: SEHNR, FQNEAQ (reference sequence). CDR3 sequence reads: CASSQVGSNEQFF. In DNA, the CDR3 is TGTGCCAGCAGCCAGGTAGGGTCCAATGAGCAGTTCTTC.

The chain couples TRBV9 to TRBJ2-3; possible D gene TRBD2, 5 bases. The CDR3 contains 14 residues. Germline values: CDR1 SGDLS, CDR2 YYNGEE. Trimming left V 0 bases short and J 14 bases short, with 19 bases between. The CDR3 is CASSVAGSLQSLYF. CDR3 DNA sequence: TGTGCCAGCAGCGTAGCGGGAAGTCTCCAGTCCTTGTATTTT.

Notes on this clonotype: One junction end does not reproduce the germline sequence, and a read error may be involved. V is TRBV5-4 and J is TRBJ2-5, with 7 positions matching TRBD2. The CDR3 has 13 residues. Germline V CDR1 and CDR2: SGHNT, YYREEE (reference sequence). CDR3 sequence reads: CATSFTSEETQYF. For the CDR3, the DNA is TGTGCCACCAGCTTTACTAGCGAGGAGACCCAGTACTTC.

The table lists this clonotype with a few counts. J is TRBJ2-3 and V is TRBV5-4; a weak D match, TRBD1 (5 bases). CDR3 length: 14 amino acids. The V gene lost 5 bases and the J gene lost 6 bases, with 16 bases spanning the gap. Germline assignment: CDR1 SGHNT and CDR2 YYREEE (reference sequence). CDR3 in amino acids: CASSYVQGPDTQYF. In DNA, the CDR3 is TGTGCCAGCAGTTACGTGCAGGGTCCCGATACGCAGTATTTT.

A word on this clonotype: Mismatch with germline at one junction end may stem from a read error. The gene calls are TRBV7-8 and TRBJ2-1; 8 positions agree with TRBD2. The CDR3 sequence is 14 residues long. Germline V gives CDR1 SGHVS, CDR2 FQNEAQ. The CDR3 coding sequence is TGTGCCAGCAGCATCACGGGAGGGGACAACGAGCAGTTCTTC. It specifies CASSITGGDNEQFF.

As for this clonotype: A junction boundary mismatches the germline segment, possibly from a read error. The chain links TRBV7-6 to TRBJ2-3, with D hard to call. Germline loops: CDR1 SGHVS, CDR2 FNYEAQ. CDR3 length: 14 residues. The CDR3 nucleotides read TGTGCCAGCAGCTCGGCCAGATTACTCGCTCCCCACCACTTT. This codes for CASSSARLLAPHHF.

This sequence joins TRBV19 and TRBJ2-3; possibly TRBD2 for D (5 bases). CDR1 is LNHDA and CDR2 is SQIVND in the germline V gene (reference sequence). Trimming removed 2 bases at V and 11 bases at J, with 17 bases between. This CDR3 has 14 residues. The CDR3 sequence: CASSITRGLAKQYF. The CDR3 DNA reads TGTGCCAGTAGTATAACTAGAGGTCTCGCTAAGCAGTATTTT.

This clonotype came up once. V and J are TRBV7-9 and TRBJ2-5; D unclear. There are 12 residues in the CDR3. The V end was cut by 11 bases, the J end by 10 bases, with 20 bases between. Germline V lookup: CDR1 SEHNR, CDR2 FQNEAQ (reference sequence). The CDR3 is CAGRFDRSSQYF. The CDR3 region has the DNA TGTGCCGGACGCTTTGATAGAAGCAGCCAGTACTTC.

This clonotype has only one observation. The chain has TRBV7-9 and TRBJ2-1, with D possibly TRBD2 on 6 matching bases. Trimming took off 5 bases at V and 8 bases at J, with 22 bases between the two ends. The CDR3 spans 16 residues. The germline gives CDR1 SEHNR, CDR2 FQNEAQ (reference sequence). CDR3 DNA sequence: TGTGCCAGCAGCCATCAGGGCGGCAGCGGGCGCGATGAGCAGTTCTTC. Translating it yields CASSHQGGSGRDEQFF.

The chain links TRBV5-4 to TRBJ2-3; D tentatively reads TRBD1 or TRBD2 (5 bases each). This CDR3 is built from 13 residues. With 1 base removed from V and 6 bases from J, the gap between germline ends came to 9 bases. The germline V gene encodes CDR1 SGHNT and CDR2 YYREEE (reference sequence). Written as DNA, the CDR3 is TGTGCCAGCAGCTTGTGGGGGATGGATACGCAGTATTTT. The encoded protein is CASSLWGMDTQYF. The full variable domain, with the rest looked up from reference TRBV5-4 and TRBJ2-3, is ETGVTQSPTHLIKTRGQQVTLRCSSQSGHNTVSWYQQALGQGPQFIFQYYREEENGRGNFPPRFSGLQFPNYSSELNVNALELDDSALYLCASSLWGMDTQYFGPGTRLTVL.

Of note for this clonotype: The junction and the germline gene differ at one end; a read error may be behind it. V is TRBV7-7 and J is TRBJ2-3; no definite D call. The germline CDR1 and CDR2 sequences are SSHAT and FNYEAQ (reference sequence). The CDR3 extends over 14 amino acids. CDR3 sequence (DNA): TGTGCTAGCAGCGAAAGGATGGCTTCCTACCTTAAACGATTT. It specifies CASSERMASYLKRF.

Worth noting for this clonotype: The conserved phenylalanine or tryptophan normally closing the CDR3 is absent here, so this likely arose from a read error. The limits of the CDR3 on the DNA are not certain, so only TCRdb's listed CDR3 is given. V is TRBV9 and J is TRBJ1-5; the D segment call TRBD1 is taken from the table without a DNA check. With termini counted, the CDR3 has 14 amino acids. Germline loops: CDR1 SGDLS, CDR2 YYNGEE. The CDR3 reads CASSEGGQSTDTHL.

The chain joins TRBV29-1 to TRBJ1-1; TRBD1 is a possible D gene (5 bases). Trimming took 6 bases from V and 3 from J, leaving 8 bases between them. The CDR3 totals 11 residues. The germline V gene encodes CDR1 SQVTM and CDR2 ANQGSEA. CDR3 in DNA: TGCAGCGTGGACATATACACTGAAGCTTTCTTT. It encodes CSVDIYTEAFF.

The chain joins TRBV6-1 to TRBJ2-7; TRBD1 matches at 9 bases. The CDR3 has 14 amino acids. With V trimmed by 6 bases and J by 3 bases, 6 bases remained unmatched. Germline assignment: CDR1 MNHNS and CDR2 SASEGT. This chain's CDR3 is CASRRTGEDYEQYF. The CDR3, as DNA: TGTGCCAGCAGGCGGACAGGGGAGGACTACGAGCAGTACTTC.

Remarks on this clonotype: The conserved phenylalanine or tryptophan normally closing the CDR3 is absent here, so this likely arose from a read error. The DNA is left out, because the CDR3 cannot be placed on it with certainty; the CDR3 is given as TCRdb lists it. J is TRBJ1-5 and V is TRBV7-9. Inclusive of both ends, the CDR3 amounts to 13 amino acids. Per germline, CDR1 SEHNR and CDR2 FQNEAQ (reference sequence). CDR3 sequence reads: CASSLAGSHGAHV.

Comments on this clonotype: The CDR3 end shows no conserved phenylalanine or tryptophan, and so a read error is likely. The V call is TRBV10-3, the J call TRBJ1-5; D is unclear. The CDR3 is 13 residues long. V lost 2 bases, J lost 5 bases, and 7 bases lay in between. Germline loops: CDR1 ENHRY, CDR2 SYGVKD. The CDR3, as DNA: TGTGCCATCAGTGAGGGGTTTGATCAGCCCCAGCATTTA. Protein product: CAISEGFDQPQHL.

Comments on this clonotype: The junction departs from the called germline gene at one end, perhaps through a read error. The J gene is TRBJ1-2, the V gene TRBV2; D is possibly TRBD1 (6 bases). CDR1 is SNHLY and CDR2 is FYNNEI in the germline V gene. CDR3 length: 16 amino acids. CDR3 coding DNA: TGTGCCAGCGGGGACGGGGGCACCGAGACGGAGTATTTTTGCCCATTC. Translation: CASGDGGTETEYFCPF.

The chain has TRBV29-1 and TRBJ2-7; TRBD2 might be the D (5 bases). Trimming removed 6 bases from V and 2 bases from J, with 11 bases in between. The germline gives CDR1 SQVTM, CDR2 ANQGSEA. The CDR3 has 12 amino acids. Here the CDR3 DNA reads TGCAGCGTGGCCCGAGGGCCCTACGAGCAGTACTTC. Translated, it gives CSVARGPYEQYF.

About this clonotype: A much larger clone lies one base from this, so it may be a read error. The CDR3 nucleotides read TGTGCCAGCAGTTCTAGCGGGGGGGCCAACGGGGAGCTGTTTTTT. Protein product: CASSSSGGANGELFF. The chain joins TRBV2 to TRBJ2-2; 12 positions match TRBD2. The germline CDR1 and CDR2 sequences are SNHLY and FYNNEI. V was clipped by 5 bases and J by 7 bases; unmatched bases: 5. This CDR3 has 15 amino acids. The full variable domain, in which reference TRBV2 and TRBJ2-2 provide the parts outside the CDR3, is EPEVTQTPSHQVTQMGQEVILRCVPISNHLYFYWYRQILGQKVEFLVSFYNNEISEKSEIFDDQFSVERPDGSNFTLKIRSTKLEDSAMYFCASSSSGGANGELFFGEGSRLTVL.

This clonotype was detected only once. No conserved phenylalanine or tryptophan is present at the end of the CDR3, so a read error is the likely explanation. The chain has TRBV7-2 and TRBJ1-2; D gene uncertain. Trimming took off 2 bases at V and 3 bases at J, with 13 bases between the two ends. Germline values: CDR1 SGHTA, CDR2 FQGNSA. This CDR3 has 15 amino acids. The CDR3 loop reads CASSLTGWPDYGYTS. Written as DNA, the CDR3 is TGTGCCAGCAGCTTAACTGGCTGGCCCGACTATGGCTACACCTCC.